A single sample is the source of the 6 T cell receptor beta chains below, sequenced in a study of vaccination and CD4 T cells after COVID-19. Cultured CD4+ T cells had their DNA profiled by the Oncomine TCR Beta short-read assay. TCRdb called the PCR reads again in MiXCR, with one record for every CDR3 protein. Of around 20,000 distinct CDR3 sequences in the sample, approximately 42% were seen once. These receptors are not linked to any known antigen. Treatment in this sample: approximately nine-day PBMC culture with coronavirus spike peptide pools or control peptides (ViraFEST assay). Sample: CD4+ T cells from blood, cultured in vitro, taken before SARS-CoV-2 vaccination. All receptors come from a human donor who had recovered from COVID-19.

The table lists this clonotype with a few counts. The genes are TRBV7-2 and TRBJ1-1, with D unclear. V was cut by 7 bases and J by 0 bases, with 18 bases left in between. CDR1 SGHTA and CDR2 FQGNSA come from the germline V gene. The CDR3 runs to 16 residues. CDR3 in amino acids: CASNTPRRNMNTEAFF. CDR3 in DNA: TGTGCCAGCAACACACCGCGACGGAACATGAACACTGAAGCTTTCTTT.

The chain combines TRBV7-2 with TRBJ2-5; D ambiguous. CDR3 length equals 17 residues. CDR1 and CDR2 from the germline V gene are SGHTA and FQGNSA. V was shortened by 1 base and J by 5 bases, with 20 bases between the two germline ends. Here the CDR3 DNA reads TGTGCCAGCAGCTTAGGAATTCGCGCTAGTGTAAGGGAGACCCAGTACTTC. Translated: CASSLGIRASVRETQYF. Complete variable domain (other parts from reference TRBV7-2 and TRBJ2-5): GAGVSQSPSNKVTEKGKDVELRCDPISGHTALYWYRQSLGQGLEFLIYFQGNSAPDKSGLPSDRFSAERTGGSVSTLTIQRTQQEDSAVYLCASSLGIRASVRETQYFGPGTRLLVL.

This sequence joins TRBV7-8 and TRBJ1-1, with D unresolved. The germline V and J ends were trimmed by 3 bases and 4 bases, with 15 bases remaining between them. The CDR3 consists of 15 residues. Germline V gene lookup returns CDR1 SGHVS and CDR2 FQNEAQ. The CDR3: CASSLAGSGLTEAFF. As DNA, the CDR3 is TGTGCCAGCAGCTTGGCGGGGTCCGGACTCACTGAAGCTTTCTTT. Looking up the rest from reference TRBV7-8 and TRBJ1-1 gives the full variable domain: GAGVSQSPRYKVAKRGQDVALRCDPISGHVSLFWYQQALGQGPEFLTYFQNEAQLDKSGLPSDRFFAERPEGSVSTLKIQRTQQEDSAVYLCASSLAGSGLTEAFFGQGTRLTVV.

The J gene is TRBJ2-7, the V gene TRBV5-1; D uncertain. CDR3 length: 14 residues. Germline V CDR1 and CDR2: SGHRS, YFSETQ. The germline V and J ends were trimmed by 0 bases and 12 bases, with 19 bases remaining between them. The CDR3 sequence: CASSLAGLGSSRYF. As DNA, the CDR3 is TGCGCCAGCAGCTTGGCCGGTTTGGGGTCCTCTCGGTACTTC. Full variable domain (outside the CDR3, taken from reference TRBV5-1 and TRBJ2-7): KAGVTQTPRYLIKTRGQQVTLSCSPISGHRSVSWYQQTPGQGLQFLFEYFSETQRNKGNFPGRFSGRQFSNSRSEMNVSTLELGDSALYLCASSLAGLGSSRYFGPGTRLTVT.

The J gene is TRBJ1-5, the V gene TRBV12-3 or TRBV12-4, with D maybe TRBD1 (5 bases). This CDR3 has 14 residues. The ends were cut back, 7 bases at V and 2 bases at J, with 12 bases in the middle. This CDR3 reads CASTQGGGNQPQHF. CDR3 DNA sequence: TGTGCCAGCACCCAGGGAGGGGGCAATCAGCCCCAGCATTTT.

This clonotype was recorded a few times. The genes are TRBV19 and TRBJ2-7; 7 nucleotides agree with TRBD1. Germline V gene sequence: CDR1 LNHDA, CDR2 SQIVND (reference sequence). The CDR3 spans 16 residues. The ends lost 5 bases at V and 0 bases at J; junction bases unmatched: 10. In nucleotides, the CDR3 is TGTGCCAGTAGTGTGGCAGGGGGTACCCACTCCTACGAGCAGTACTTC. Translation: CASSVAGGTHSYEQYF.